This note documents a single TCR beta chain sequence. Its antigen is not known. These data belong to a study of blood T cells in healthy people across ages. Overall study results and limits: Across samples, TCR beta diversity tracked strongly with naive T cell percentage.

The V and J ends lost 6 bases and 4 bases respectively, with 11 bases between them. This CDR3 is 13 amino acids long. Germline loops: CDR1 MGHDK, CDR2 SYGVNS. A second PCR, run for about 7 to 11 cycles, used a sample-barcoded 5' primer plus a J-beta primer mix. TCRdb re-derived calls from the 5' RACE reads in MiXCR, one entry per CDR3 protein. This repertoire shows approximately 800,000 distinct CDR3 sequences, around 36% found once; its top ten account for under 15%. Sequencing input: blood. The chain couples TRBV25-1 to TRBJ2-3; D may correspond to TRBD1 or TRBD2 (5 bases each). This sequence was found in a man between 18 and 29 years old in good health. CDR3 nucleotides: TGTGCCAGCAGCAGAGGGGCGGCAGATACGCAGTATTTT. This gives the protein CASSRGAADTQYF.